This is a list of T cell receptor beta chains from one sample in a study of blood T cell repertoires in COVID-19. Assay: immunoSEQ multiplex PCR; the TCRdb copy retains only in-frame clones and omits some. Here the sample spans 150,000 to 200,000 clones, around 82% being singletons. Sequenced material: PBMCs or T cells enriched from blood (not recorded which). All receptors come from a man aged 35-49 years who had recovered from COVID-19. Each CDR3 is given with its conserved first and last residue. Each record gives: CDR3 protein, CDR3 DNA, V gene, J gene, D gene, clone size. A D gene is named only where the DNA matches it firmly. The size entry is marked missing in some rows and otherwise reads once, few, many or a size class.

cdr3_aa: CAWSVWTVNTEAFF
cdr3_nt: TGTGCCTGGAGTGTCTGGACAGTGAACACTGAAGCTTTCTTT
v_call: TRBV30
j_call: TRBJ1-1
d_call: .
clone_size: .

cdr3_aa: CASPRGGYSNQPQHF
cdr3_nt: TGCGCCAGCCCTAGGGGGGGGTATAGCAATCAGCCCCAGCATTTT
v_call: TRBV10-1
j_call: TRBJ1-5
d_call: .
clone_size: .

cdr3_aa: CASSRAKVASGNTIYF
cdr3_nt: TGTGCCAGTAGTAGGGCCAAGGTTGCCTCTGGAAACACCATATATTTT
v_call: TRBV19
j_call: TRBJ1-3
d_call: .
clone_size: .

cdr3_aa: CSALTGDTQYF
cdr3_nt: TGCAGTGCCCTGACAGGAGATACGCAGTATTTT
v_call: TRBV20-1
j_call: TRBJ2-3
d_call: .
clone_size: .

cdr3_aa: CASSQVTGLDTQYF
cdr3_nt: TGTGCCAGCAGCCAAGTCACAGGGTTAGATACGCAGTATTTT
v_call: TRBV14
j_call: TRBJ2-3
d_call: .
clone_size: .

cdr3_aa: CASSINSGVLRDEQYF
cdr3_nt: TGTGCCAGTAGTATAAATTCGGGGGTTTTAAGAGACGAGCAGTACTTC
v_call: TRBV19
j_call: TRBJ2-7
d_call: .
clone_size: .

cdr3_aa: CASSPRTGGGGYTF
cdr3_nt: TGTGCCAGCAGCCCGCGGACAGGGGGCGGTGGCTACACCTTC
v_call: TRBV9
j_call: TRBJ1-2
d_call: TRBD1
clone_size: .

cdr3_aa: CAWSRSRNEQFF
cdr3_nt: TGTGCCTGGAGTAGGTCGAGGAATGAGCAGTTCTTC
v_call: TRBV30
j_call: TRBJ2-1
d_call: .
clone_size: .

cdr3_aa: CASSFSGGADTQYF
cdr3_nt: TGTGCCAGCAGCTTTTCAGGGGGCGCCGATACGCAGTATTTT
v_call: TRBV5-4
j_call: TRBJ2-3
d_call: TRBD1
clone_size: .

cdr3_aa: CATSRMGTDSTNEKLFF
cdr3_nt: TGTGCCACCAGCAGAATGGGGACAGATTCAACTAATGAAAAACTGTTTTTT
v_call: TRBV15
j_call: TRBJ1-4
d_call: TRBD1
clone_size: .

cdr3_aa: CASSPGTEDSPLHF
cdr3_nt: TGTGCCAGCAGCCCCGGGACAGAGGATTCACCCCTCCACTTT
v_call: TRBV6-5
j_call: TRBJ1-6
d_call: TRBD1
clone_size: .

cdr3_aa: CASSRAGVDNSPLHF
cdr3_nt: TGTGCCAGCAGTCGCGCAGGCGTTGATAATTCACCCCTCCACTTT
v_call: TRBV2
j_call: TRBJ1-6
d_call: .
clone_size: .

cdr3_aa: CASSVASGSGAGELFF
cdr3_nt: TGTGCCAGCAGCGTAGCGTCAGGGTCCGGTGCCGGGGAGCTGTTTTTT
v_call: TRBV9
j_call: TRBJ2-2
d_call: .
clone_size: few

cdr3_aa: CASSLAGGEGTQYF
cdr3_nt: TGCGCCAGCAGCTTGGCCGGCGGGGAGGGGACCCAGTACTTC
v_call: TRBV5-1
j_call: TRBJ2-5
d_call: TRBD2
clone_size: .

cdr3_aa: CASSVAGTSHEQYF
cdr3_nt: TGTGCCAGCAGCGTGGCCGGGACATCTCACGAGCAGTACTTC
v_call: TRBV9
j_call: TRBJ2-7
d_call: .
clone_size: .

cdr3_aa: CASSNLTGGYTF
cdr3_nt: TGTGCCAGCAGCAACCTCACCGGTGGCTACACCTTC
v_call: TRBV21-1
j_call: TRBJ1-2
d_call: .
clone_size: .

cdr3_aa: CASRVSGASYNEQFF
cdr3_nt: TGTGCCAGCAGGGTTAGCGGTGCCTCCTACAATGAGCAGTTCTTC
v_call: TRBV6-5
j_call: TRBJ2-1
d_call: .
clone_size: many

cdr3_aa: CASSPRGGSGNTIYF
cdr3_nt: TGTGCCAGCAGCCCCCGGGGGGGGTCTGGAAACACCATATATTTT
v_call: TRBV9
j_call: TRBJ1-3
d_call: .
clone_size: .

cdr3_aa: CASSKGQGMGQPQHF
cdr3_nt: TGTGCCAGTAGCAAGGGACAGGGGATGGGGCAGCCCCAGCATTTT
v_call: TRBV19
j_call: TRBJ1-5
d_call: TRBD1
clone_size: .

cdr3_aa: CASSRTGADQPQHF
cdr3_nt: TGCGCCAGCAGCAGGACAGGAGCGGATCAGCCCCAGCATTTT
v_call: TRBV5-1
j_call: TRBJ1-5
d_call: TRBD1
clone_size: few

cdr3_aa: CASSPEANGEQYF
cdr3_nt: TGTGCCAGCAGCCCCGAGGCTAACGGCGAGCAGTACTTC
v_call: TRBV9
j_call: TRBJ2-7
d_call: .
clone_size: .

cdr3_aa: CASSIWAGGQETQYF
cdr3_nt: TGTGCCAGTAGTATTTGGGCGGGGGGCCAAGAGACCCAGTACTTC
v_call: TRBV19
j_call: TRBJ2-5
d_call: TRBD2
clone_size: .

cdr3_aa: CASSVTGGVSPLHF
cdr3_nt: TGTGCCAGCAGTGTTACAGGGGGGGTGTCACCCCTCCACTTT
v_call: TRBV6-4
j_call: TRBJ1-6
d_call: TRBD1
clone_size: few

cdr3_aa: CASSLPFLTSSYNEQFF
cdr3_nt: TGTGCCAGCAGCTTACCTTTCCTTACGAGCTCCTACAATGAGCAGTTCTTC
v_call: TRBV13
j_call: TRBJ2-1
d_call: .
clone_size: .

cdr3_aa: CASTREVGPPGDTQYF
cdr3_nt: TGCGCCAGCACCAGGGAGGTGGGGCCCCCCGGAGATACGCAGTATTTT
v_call: TRBV5-1
j_call: TRBJ2-3
d_call: .
clone_size: once

cdr3_aa: CASSQGPGTGVGYTF
cdr3_nt: TGCGCCAGCAGCCAGGGACCCGGGACAGGGGTTGGCTACACCTTC
v_call: TRBV4-1
j_call: TRBJ1-2
d_call: TRBD1
clone_size: few

cdr3_aa: CASSAPGQGSTEAFF
cdr3_nt: TGTGCCAGCTCAGCTCCGGGACAGGGGAGCACTGAAGCTTTCTTT
v_call: TRBV18
j_call: TRBJ1-1
d_call: TRBD1
clone_size: .

cdr3_aa: CASSQGFGGAKRYEQFF
cdr3_nt: TGCGCCAGCAGCCAAGGATTCGGGGGGGCTAAAAGGTATGAGCAGTTCTTC
v_call: TRBV4-1
j_call: TRBJ2-1
d_call: TRBD2
clone_size: .

cdr3_aa: CASLVAGESYEQYF
cdr3_nt: TGTGCCAGCCTGGTGGCGGGGGAGTCCTACGAGCAGTACTTC
v_call: TRBV6-6
j_call: TRBJ2-7
d_call: TRBD2
clone_size: .

cdr3_aa: CASTPRGLSYGYTF
cdr3_nt: TGTGCCAGCACCCCTCGTGGGCTGAGCTATGGCTACACCTTC
v_call: TRBV2
j_call: TRBJ1-2
d_call: .
clone_size: .

cdr3_aa: CASSSGRVQPQHF
cdr3_nt: TGTGCCAGCAGTTCTGGGAGGGTTCAGCCCCAGCATTTT
v_call: TRBV12-3/TRBV12-4
j_call: TRBJ1-5
d_call: .
clone_size: .

cdr3_aa: CASSARTGHTGELFF
cdr3_nt: TGTGCCAGCAGCGCAAGGACAGGGCACACCGGGGAGCTGTTTTTT
v_call: TRBV11-3
j_call: TRBJ2-2
d_call: TRBD1
clone_size: .

cdr3_aa: CASSLPGTGGYGYTF
cdr3_nt: TGTGCCAGCAGCTTACCCGGAACAGGGGGATATGGCTACACCTTC
v_call: TRBV13
j_call: TRBJ1-2
d_call: TRBD1
clone_size: once

cdr3_aa: CAISGEPEEKLFF
cdr3_nt: TGTGCCATCAGTGGTGAGCCCGAGGAAAAACTGTTTTTT
v_call: TRBV10-3
j_call: TRBJ1-4
d_call: .
clone_size: few

cdr3_aa: CASSLFRGTEAFF
cdr3_nt: TGTGCCAGCAGTCTGTTCAGGGGCACTGAAGCTTTCTTT
v_call: TRBV27
j_call: TRBJ1-1
d_call: .
clone_size: few

cdr3_aa: CASSSQGDNIQYF
cdr3_nt: TGCGCCAGCAGCTCGCAGGGGGACAACATTCAGTACTTC
v_call: TRBV5-1
j_call: TRBJ2-4
d_call: TRBD1
clone_size: few

cdr3_aa: CASSGQGTDTQYF
cdr3_nt: TGCGCCAGCAGCGGACAGGGCACAGATACGCAGTATTTT
v_call: TRBV5-1
j_call: TRBJ2-3
d_call: TRBD1
clone_size: .

cdr3_aa: CASSLVRQSTNEKLFF
cdr3_nt: TGTGCCAGCAGCTTAGTTAGACAGTCAACTAATGAAAAACTGTTTTTT
v_call: TRBV7-8
j_call: TRBJ1-4
d_call: .
clone_size: .

cdr3_aa: CASTSWGLDTDTQYF
cdr3_nt: TGTGCCAGCACCTCCTGGGGGCTCGACACAGATACGCAGTATTTT
v_call: TRBV9
j_call: TRBJ2-3
d_call: .
clone_size: .

cdr3_aa: CASSFSQRGVVDTQYF
cdr3_nt: TGTGCCAGCAGCTTTAGCCAGCGGGGGGTTGTAGATACGCAGTATTTT
v_call: TRBV13
j_call: TRBJ2-3
d_call: TRBD2
clone_size: .

cdr3_aa: CAWLTGTGEFSWNSPLHF
cdr3_nt: TGTGCCTGGCTTACCGGGACAGGGGAATTTTCCTGGAATTCACCCCTCCACTTT
v_call: TRBV30
j_call: TRBJ1-6
d_call: TRBD1
clone_size: .